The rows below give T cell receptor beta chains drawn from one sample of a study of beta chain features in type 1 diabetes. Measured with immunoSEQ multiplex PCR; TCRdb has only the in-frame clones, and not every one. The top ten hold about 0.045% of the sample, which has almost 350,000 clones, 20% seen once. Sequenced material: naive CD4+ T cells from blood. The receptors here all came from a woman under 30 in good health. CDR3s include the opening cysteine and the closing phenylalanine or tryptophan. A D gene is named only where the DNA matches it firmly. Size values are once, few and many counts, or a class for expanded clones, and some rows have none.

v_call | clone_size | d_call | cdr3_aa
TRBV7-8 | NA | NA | CASRNGGPNNSPLHF
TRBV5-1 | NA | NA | CASSLERGQPQHF
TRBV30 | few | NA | CAWRGQGDTEAFF
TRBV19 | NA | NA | CASSIGLRGTYEQYF
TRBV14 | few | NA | CASSPGGNTEAFF
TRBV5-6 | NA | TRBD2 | CASSLRRLAGVPGELFF
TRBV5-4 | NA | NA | CASSSPGSGNTEAFF
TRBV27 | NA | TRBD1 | CASRWGTGGRGELFF
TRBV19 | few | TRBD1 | CASNPAGQGHYGYTF
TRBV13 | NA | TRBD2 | CASSSSDGLAASSYNEQFF